This T cell receptor beta chain is from a study of T cell responses to AZD1222 COVID-19 vaccine. Study-level findings and limits: The reported proportion of spike-specific TCRs targeting unmutated variant regions was nearly half. It was only after the peak T cell response that any repertoires were sampled.

The data were produced by immunoSEQ multiplex PCR, yet TCRdb's version contains in-frame clones alone and is incomplete. The sample records under 150,000 clones, approximately 94% being singletons. Germline V gene data show CDR1 as MNHEY and CDR2 as SVGAGI. The CDR3 has 11 amino acids. V lost 8 bases to trimming and J lost 5 bases, with 10 bases between them. This clone is a singleton in its sample. Antigen specificity is unknown. The rearrangement uses TRBV6-5 and TRBJ2-7; D might be TRBD1 or TRBD2, each matching 5 bases. This TCR derives from an adult in good health. This sample comprised peripheral blood, obtained on day 0 of AZD1222 vaccination. CDR3 nucleotide sequence: TGTGCCAGCCGACGGGGCCACGAGCAGTACTTC. This translates into CASRRGHEQYF.